Listed below are T cell receptor beta chains from one sample, sequenced in a study of CD8 T cells in ankylosing spondylitis. Each CDR3 protein is one row after TCRdb ran MiXCR on the 5' RACE reads. The sample consists of about 150,000 distinct CDR3 sequences, around a third of them appearing once. Material: synovial fluid, either unsorted or a sorted T cell fraction (not recorded which). The receptors were sampled from a male donor with ankylosing spondylitis. Both conserved end residues are part of each CDR3. The D gene is left open where the match is weak. Part of the rows lack a size; the others show once, few, many or a class for expanded clones.

TRBV24-1	-	-	TRBJ2-2	TGTGCCACCAGTGACTCTAGAGAAGCGAACACCGGGGAGCTGTTTTTT	CATSDSREANTGELFF
TRBV9	-	few	TRBJ2-2	TGTGCCAGCAGCGGGTCTGGAGGAACCCTACGCACCGGGGAGCTGTTTTTT	CASSGSGGTLRTGELFF
TRBV20-1	-	-	TRBJ2-1	TGCAGTGCTACTCCCCCGGGCAAAAACTCCTACAATGAGCAGTTCTTC	CSATPPGKNSYNEQFF
TRBV24-1	-	-	TRBJ2-5	TGTGCCACCAGTGGGGGGTCGTTAGAGACCCAGTACTTC	CATSGGSLETQYF
TRBV6-1	-	many	TRBJ1-2	TGTGCCAGCAGTGAACTCGCTTACTCCCCTTATGGCTACACCTTC	CASSELAYSPYGYTF
TRBV29-1	-	-	TRBJ1-1	TGCAGCGTGAGGCTGGGGGGAGATGTAATAGCTTTCTTT	CSVRLGGDVIAFF
TRBV7-9	-	many	TRBJ2-1	TGTGCCAGCAGCTTATCGACAGTCAATGAGCAGTTCTTC	CASSLSTVNEQFF
TRBV20-1	-	many	TRBJ2-7	TGCAGTGCTAAACACAGAACCTACGAGCAGTACTTC	CSAKHRTYEQYF
TRBV24-1	-	-	TRBJ2-2	TGTGCCACCAGTGACCCCGGACTATCCACCGGGGAGCTGTTTTTT	CATSDPGLSTGELFF
TRBV14	TRBD1	-	TRBJ2-7	TGTGCCAGCAGCCAATCAAGGACAGGGTACGACGAGCAGTACTTC	CASSQSRTGYDEQYF
TRBV12-3/TRBV12-4	TRBD1	-	TRBJ1-6	TGTGCCAGCAGAAGTACAGGGGGCGATTCACCCCTCCACTTT	CASRSTGGDSPLHF
TRBV5-1	-	-	TRBJ1-1	TGCGCCAGCAGCTTGGAAGCCCCTGACACTGAAGCTTTCTTT	CASSLEAPDTEAFF
TRBV19	TRBD1	-	TRBJ1-2	TGTGCCAGTAGTGGACCACGCAGGGGGCTTGAAGGCTACACCTTC	CASSGPRRGLEGYTF
TRBV18	-	few	TRBJ2-7	TGTGCCAGCTCACCAGGGGGGGGCCTCTACGAGCAGTACTTC	CASSPGGGLYEQYF
TRBV18	-	-	TRBJ2-1	TGTGCCAGCTCACCGTACGGGAGCAACAATGAGCAGTTCTTC	CASSPYGSNNEQFF
TRBV2	-	-	TRBJ1-1	TGTGCCAGCATACCGGGGGAGGGGTCCACTGAAGCTTTCTTT	CASIPGEGSTEAFF
TRBV12-3/TRBV12-4	TRBD2	few	TRBJ2-7	TGTGCCAGCAGTAGACTAGCGGGAGCCTACGAGCAGTACTTC	CASSRLAGAYEQYF
TRBV28	TRBD1	once	TRBJ1-1	TGTGCCAGCAGGATACTGACAGGGGAAGCTTTCTTT	CASRILTGEAFF
TRBV12-3/TRBV12-4	-	-	TRBJ1-1	TGTGCCAGCATTAATCAATGGAACACTGAAGCTTTCTTT	CASINQWNTEAFF
TRBV12-3/TRBV12-4	TRBD2	-	TRBJ2-3	TGTGCCAGCAGTTTCGTGCGGGGGGGTAGCACAGATACGCAGTATTTT	CASSFVRGGSTDTQYF
TRBV7-3	TRBD1	once	TRBJ1-6	TGTGCCAGCAGCCCCTCGGACAGGGGGGGTTCACCCCTCCACTTT	CASSPSDRGGSPLHF
TRBV12-3/TRBV12-4	-	many	TRBJ1-6	TGTGCCAGCAACTCCCGGGACCAAAATTCACCCCTCCACTTT	CASNSRDQNSPLHF
TRBV2	TRBD2	-	TRBJ2-4	TGTGCCAGCACTAGCGGGGGACTAGCCAAAAACATTCAGTACTTC	CASTSGGLAKNIQYF
TRBV28	-	few	TRBJ1-1	TGTGCCAGCAGTTTAGGAGGCTCAGTACCTGAAGCTTTCTTT	CASSLGGSVPEAFF
TRBV10-2	-	once	TRBJ1-5	TGCGCCAGCAGTGCGACTACCAGGGATCAGCCCCAGCATTTT	CASSATTRDQPQHF